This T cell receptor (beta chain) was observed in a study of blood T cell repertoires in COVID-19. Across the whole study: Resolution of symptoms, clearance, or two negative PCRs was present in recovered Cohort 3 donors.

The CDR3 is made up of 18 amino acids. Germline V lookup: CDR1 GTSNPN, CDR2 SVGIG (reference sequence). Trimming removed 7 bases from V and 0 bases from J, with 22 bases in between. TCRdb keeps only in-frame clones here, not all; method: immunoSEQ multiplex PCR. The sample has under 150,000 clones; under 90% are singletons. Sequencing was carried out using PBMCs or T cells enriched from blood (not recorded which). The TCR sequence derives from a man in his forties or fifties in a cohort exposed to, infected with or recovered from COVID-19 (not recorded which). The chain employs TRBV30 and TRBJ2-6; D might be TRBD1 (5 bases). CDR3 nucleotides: TGTGCCTCGAACCATAGGGCAGGGCATAGCTCTGGGGCCAACGTCCTGACTTTC. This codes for CASNHRAGHSSGANVLTF.